A selection of T cell receptor beta chains follows, all from one sample in a study of graft-versus-host responses after intestinal transplantation. Profiling relied on immunoSEQ multiplex PCR, and the TCRdb table lists in-frame clones only, not all of them. This table has tens of thousands of clones, roughly nine tenths appearing once. Sequencing was performed on PBMCs, taken 524 days after transplant. The receptors come from a human patient who received an intestinal transplant, so some T cells may come from the graft donor. Each CDR3 is given with its conserved first and last residue. The order of the fields is D gene, clone size, J gene, V gene, CDR3 DNA, CDR3 protein. D genes are given only for firm matches. Only some rows state a clone size, as once, few, many or a class for expanded clones.

d_gene: -; abundance: -; j_gene: TRBJ1-2; v_gene: TRBV4-1; CDR3nt: TGCGCCAGCAGCCAAGAGCCGTTACGGGAGAACTATGGCTACACCTTC; CDR3aa: CASSQEPLRENYGYTF
d_gene: TRBD2; abundance: -; j_gene: TRBJ2-1; v_gene: TRBV28; CDR3nt: TGTGCCAGCAGCCCGTCGGGACTAGCGGCCTACAATGAGCAGTTCTTC; CDR3aa: CASSPSGLAAYNEQFF
d_gene: -; abundance: -; j_gene: TRBJ2-6; v_gene: TRBV30; CDR3nt: TGTGCCTGGAGTTCAGGACCGATGTGGTCTGGGGCCAACGTCCTGACTTTC; CDR3aa: CAWSSGPMWSGANVLTF
d_gene: TRBD1; abundance: -; j_gene: TRBJ1-2; v_gene: TRBV9; CDR3nt: TGTGCCAGCAGCTTGGGACAGCTTTTCTATGGCTACACCTTC; CDR3aa: CASSLGQLFYGYTF
d_gene: TRBD1; abundance: -; j_gene: TRBJ1-2; v_gene: TRBV7-2; CDR3nt: TGTGCCAGCAGCTTATTAGCAGGGGGCGGTAATGGCTACACCTTC; CDR3aa: CASSLLAGGGNGYTF
d_gene: TRBD1; abundance: -; j_gene: TRBJ2-7; v_gene: TRBV15; CDR3nt: TGTGCCACCAGCGAAGCAGGGGGCCCCTACGAGCAGTACTTC; CDR3aa: CATSEAGGPYEQYF
d_gene: TRBD2; abundance: -; j_gene: TRBJ2-5; v_gene: TRBV2; CDR3nt: TGTGCCAGCAGTGCGTCACTAGCGGGAGAATTAGAGACCCAGTACTTC; CDR3aa: CASSASLAGELETQYF
d_gene: TRBD1; abundance: -; j_gene: TRBJ2-1; v_gene: TRBV9; CDR3nt: TGTGCCAGCAGCGTTGACCCCGGACAGGACTACAATGAGCAGTTCTTC; CDR3aa: CASSVDPGQDYNEQFF
d_gene: TRBD2; abundance: -; j_gene: TRBJ2-7; v_gene: TRBV9; CDR3nt: TGTGCCAGCAGCCAAGCGGGGACTTCGGGGGAGCAGTACTTC; CDR3aa: CASSQAGTSGEQYF
d_gene: -; abundance: once; j_gene: TRBJ2-7; v_gene: TRBV7-5; CDR3nt: TGTGCCAGAAGCTCGGCAGGGGGCGAGCAGTACTTC; CDR3aa: CARSSAGGEQYF
d_gene: -; abundance: -; j_gene: TRBJ2-5; v_gene: TRBV7-7; CDR3nt: TGTGCCAGCGGACCAGGGGTTCAAGAGACCCAGTACTTC; CDR3aa: CASGPGVQETQYF
d_gene: TRBD1; abundance: -; j_gene: TRBJ2-2; v_gene: TRBV9; CDR3nt: TGTGCCAGCGGATCAACAGGGGATGGGGGCACCGGGGAGCTGTTTTTT; CDR3aa: CASGSTGDGGTGELFF
d_gene: -; abundance: -; j_gene: TRBJ1-3; v_gene: TRBV6-5; CDR3nt: TGTGCCAGCAGTTCCCCCCGTAGCTCTGGAAACACCATATATTTT; CDR3aa: CASSSPRSSGNTIYF
d_gene: -; abundance: -; j_gene: TRBJ2-1; v_gene: TRBV7-2; CDR3nt: TGTGCCAGCAGCCCCCTTGGGCCCCTCTTGGGTGAGCAGTTCTTC; CDR3aa: CASSPLGPLLGEQFF
d_gene: TRBD1; abundance: few; j_gene: TRBJ2-7; v_gene: TRBV19; CDR3nt: TGTGCCAGTAGTATGAAGGGGGCTGGCGAGCAGTACTTC; CDR3aa: CASSMKGAGEQYF
d_gene: TRBD1; abundance: -; j_gene: TRBJ2-7; v_gene: TRBV7-3; CDR3nt: TGTGCCAGCAGCCGGGACAGGTTGTACGAGCAGTACTTC; CDR3aa: CASSRDRLYEQYF
d_gene: -; abundance: -; j_gene: TRBJ2-1; v_gene: TRBV9; CDR3nt: TGTGCCAGCAGCGCCCCGGGGGACTCGGCGGGTAATGAGCAGTTCTTC; CDR3aa: CASSAPGDSAGNEQFF
d_gene: TRBD2; abundance: -; j_gene: TRBJ2-1; v_gene: TRBV19; CDR3nt: TGTGCCAGTAGTTTGACTAGCAGCCACTACAATGAGCAGTTCTTC; CDR3aa: CASSLTSSHYNEQFF
d_gene: TRBD2; abundance: -; j_gene: TRBJ2-3; v_gene: TRBV7-2; CDR3nt: TGTGCCAGCAGCAACGCAGCGGGAGGGGATACGCAGTATTTT; CDR3aa: CASSNAAGGDTQYF
d_gene: -; abundance: -; j_gene: TRBJ1-2; v_gene: TRBV13; CDR3nt: TGTGCCAGCAGCCTCGGGAGGGGGGATGGCTACACCTTC; CDR3aa: CASSLGRGDGYTF
d_gene: -; abundance: -; j_gene: TRBJ2-7; v_gene: TRBV28; CDR3nt: TGTGCCAGCAGCACCGACGGCTACGAGCAGTACTTC; CDR3aa: CASSTDGYEQYF
d_gene: -; abundance: -; j_gene: TRBJ1-2; v_gene: TRBV10-1; CDR3nt: TGCGCCAGCAGCGACACAGTCTTCGGCTACACCTTC; CDR3aa: CASSDTVFGYTF
d_gene: -; abundance: -; j_gene: TRBJ2-1; v_gene: TRBV9; CDR3nt: TGTGCCAGCAGCGTATCAGGGTCGGAATACAATGAGCAGTTCTTC; CDR3aa: CASSVSGSEYNEQFF
d_gene: -; abundance: -; j_gene: TRBJ2-3; v_gene: TRBV10-2; CDR3nt: TGCGCCAGCAGTGAGACGACATACACAGATACGCAGTATTTT; CDR3aa: CASSETTYTDTQYF
d_gene: TRBD2; abundance: -; j_gene: TRBJ2-2; v_gene: TRBV29-1; CDR3nt: TGCAGCGCGCGAGCGGGAGGGCTCACCGGGGAGCTGTTTTTT; CDR3aa: CSARAGGLTGELFF
d_gene: TRBD2; abundance: -; j_gene: TRBJ2-7; v_gene: TRBV28; CDR3nt: TGTGCCAGCAGGCGCGGGACTAGCGGGAACTACGAGCAGTACTTC; CDR3aa: CASRRGTSGNYEQYF
d_gene: -; abundance: -; j_gene: TRBJ1-6; v_gene: TRBV14; CDR3nt: TGTGCCAGCAGCCAAAACGTGTATAATTCACCCCTCCACTTT; CDR3aa: CASSQNVYNSPLHF
d_gene: -; abundance: -; j_gene: TRBJ1-1; v_gene: TRBV7-3; CDR3nt: TGTGCCAGCGCCTCCGGGGGGCTCAACACTGAAGCTTTCTTT; CDR3aa: CASASGGLNTEAFF
d_gene: -; abundance: -; j_gene: TRBJ2-4; v_gene: TRBV28; CDR3nt: TGTGCCAGCAGTTTATGGGGTGACATTCAGTACTTC; CDR3aa: CASSLWGDIQYF
d_gene: TRBD2; abundance: -; j_gene: TRBJ2-7; v_gene: TRBV28; CDR3nt: TGTGCCAGCCTACCCACTAGCGGGCCCTCCTACGAGCAGTACTTC; CDR3aa: CASLPTSGPSYEQYF
d_gene: -; abundance: -; j_gene: TRBJ2-7; v_gene: TRBV7-2; CDR3nt: TGTGCCAGCAGCACGGCATCCGGGACTGCCTCCACGGAGCAGTACTTC; CDR3aa: CASSTASGTASTEQYF
d_gene: -; abundance: -; j_gene: TRBJ2-1; v_gene: TRBV9; CDR3nt: TGTGCCAGCAGCGAAAGTGGGCAGACCTACAATGAGCAGTTCTTC; CDR3aa: CASSESGQTYNEQFF
d_gene: TRBD2; abundance: -; j_gene: TRBJ2-1; v_gene: TRBV5-4; CDR3nt: TGTGCCAGCAGCTTGGATCCTCTAGCGGGGACCAACAATGAGCAGTTCTTC; CDR3aa: CASSLDPLAGTNNEQFF
d_gene: TRBD1; abundance: -; j_gene: TRBJ1-4; v_gene: TRBV28; CDR3nt: TGTGCCAGCAGTTCCCCCGGCTTACAGGGGGAGGGTGAAAAACTGTTTTTT; CDR3aa: CASSSPGLQGEGEKLFF
d_gene: TRBD2; abundance: -; j_gene: TRBJ2-3; v_gene: TRBV5-1; CDR3nt: TGCGCCAGCAGCTTTCTAGCGGGAGGGCCTGATACGCAGTATTTT; CDR3aa: CASSFLAGGPDTQYF
d_gene: -; abundance: -; j_gene: TRBJ1-1; v_gene: TRBV27; CDR3nt: TGTGCCAGCAGTTACCGGACAGATCTGAACACTGAAGCTTTCTTT; CDR3aa: CASSYRTDLNTEAFF
d_gene: -; abundance: -; j_gene: TRBJ1-2; v_gene: TRBV7-6; CDR3nt: TGTGCCAGCAGCGCTACAGGCTTCTATGGCTACACCTTC; CDR3aa: CASSATGFYGYTF
d_gene: TRBD1; abundance: -; j_gene: TRBJ1-5; v_gene: TRBV11-1; CDR3nt: TGTGCCAGCAGTTCTACAGGGGCAAATCAGCCCCAGCATTTT; CDR3aa: CASSSTGANQPQHF
d_gene: TRBD1; abundance: -; j_gene: TRBJ2-7; v_gene: TRBV5-1; CDR3nt: TGCGCCAGCAGCTTGGCCCAGGGACAGGGGGTCTACGAGCAGTACTTC; CDR3aa: CASSLAQGQGVYEQYF
d_gene: TRBD2; abundance: -; j_gene: TRBJ2-3; v_gene: TRBV28; CDR3nt: TGTGCCAGCAGTTTAAGCGGGAGGGTAACCACAGATACGCAGTATTTT; CDR3aa: CASSLSGRVTTDTQYF
d_gene: TRBD2; abundance: -; j_gene: TRBJ2-5; v_gene: TRBV7-9; CDR3nt: TGTGCCAGCAGACGGGGGACTAGCGGGAGCGAGACCCAGTACTTC; CDR3aa: CASRRGTSGSETQYF
d_gene: -; abundance: -; j_gene: TRBJ1-2; v_gene: TRBV28; CDR3nt: TGTGCCAGCAGTCTTGACACCCGCTATGGCTACACCTTC; CDR3aa: CASSLDTRYGYTF
d_gene: -; abundance: once; j_gene: TRBJ1-2; v_gene: TRBV4-1; CDR3nt: TGCGCCAGCAGCCAACCCCGAACAGCGATACCCTATGGCTACACCTTC; CDR3aa: CASSQPRTAIPYGYTF
d_gene: TRBD1; abundance: -; j_gene: TRBJ2-5; v_gene: TRBV25-1; CDR3nt: TGTGCCAGCAGTGCTGGACAGGGAATAGAGACCCAGTACTTC; CDR3aa: CASSAGQGIETQYF
d_gene: -; abundance: -; j_gene: TRBJ2-1; v_gene: TRBV6-1; CDR3nt: TGTGCCAGCAGGAGGGGAGCGGACTACAATGAGCAGTTCTTC; CDR3aa: CASRRGADYNEQFF
d_gene: -; abundance: -; j_gene: TRBJ1-2; v_gene: TRBV30; CDR3nt: TGTGCCTGGAGGGGACGGCGAACTAACTATGGCTACACCTTC; CDR3aa: CAWRGRRTNYGYTF
d_gene: TRBD2; abundance: -; j_gene: TRBJ2-5; v_gene: TRBV28; CDR3nt: TGTGCCAGCAGTTCGCCCGGGACACCTGAGGGACTAGCTGTGACCCAGTACTTC; CDR3aa: CASSSPGTPEGLAVTQYF
d_gene: TRBD1; abundance: -; j_gene: TRBJ1-1; v_gene: TRBV11-2; CDR3nt: TGTGCCAGCAGCCCATCCCTGAGGACAGGGGGACCTATGAACACTGAAGCTTTCTTT; CDR3aa: CASSPSLRTGGPMNTEAFF